What follows describes a single T cell receptor (beta chain). Its antigen is unidentified. The data stem from a study of Graves' ophthalmopathy and Graves' hyperthyroidism. The germline V gene has CDR1 SGHDN and CDR2 FVKESK. This CDR3 has 15 amino acids. The V gene end was trimmed by 1 base and the J gene end by 5 bases; junction bases not matched to a gene: 4. RNA transcripts served as template for amplifying TCR beta CDR3 sequences. After a first-round RT-PCR with HTBI primers, a second-round multiplex PCR was run. In TCRdb, the multiplex PCR reads were re-called with MiXCR into one record per CDR3 protein. Counted here are 740,000 or so distinct CDR3 sequences, approximately 40% occurring once; the ten biggest clones make up less than 55%. Study-level results: The model achieved roughly 69% sensitivity and about 76% specificity for ophthalmopathy progression. A model of 13 signatures distinguished ophthalmopathy from stable hyperthyroidism at around 90% sensitivity and approximately 81% specificity.

This rearrangement joins TRBV14 to TRBJ2-2; 7 bases agree with TRBD2. The specimen was peripheral blood. This clonotype originated in an adult man with Graves' ophthalmopathy. CDR3 sequence reads: CASSQGGRGTGELFF. CDR3 DNA: TGTGCCAGCAGCCAAGGCGGGAGAGGGACCGGGGAGCTGTTTTTT.